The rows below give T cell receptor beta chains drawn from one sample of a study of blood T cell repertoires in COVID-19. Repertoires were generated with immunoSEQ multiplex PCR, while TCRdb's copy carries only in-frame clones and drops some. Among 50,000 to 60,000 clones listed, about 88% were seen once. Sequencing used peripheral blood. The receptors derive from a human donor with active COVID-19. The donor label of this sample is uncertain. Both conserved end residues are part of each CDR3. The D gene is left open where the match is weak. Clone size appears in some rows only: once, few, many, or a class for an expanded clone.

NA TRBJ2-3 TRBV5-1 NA TGCGCCAGCAGCCGACAGCTAAGCACAGATACGCAGTATTTT CASSRQLSTDTQYF
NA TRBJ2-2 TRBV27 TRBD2 TGTGCCAGCAGTTCCCGAGGGAGCGGGAGTCCCGGGGAGCTGTTTTTT CASSSRGSGSPGELFF
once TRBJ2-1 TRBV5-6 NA TGTGCCAGCAGCTGGACCCTTGTGGAGGGCGCCCGGAATGAGCAGTTCTTC CASSWTLVEGARNEQFF
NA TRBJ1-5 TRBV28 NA TGTGCCAGCAGTTTATGGGGCCAGCCCCAGCATTTT CASSLWGQPQHF
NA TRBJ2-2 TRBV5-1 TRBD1 TGCGCCAGCAGCGCTGACAGGGCTCCCGGGGAGCTGTTTTTT CASSADRAPGELFF
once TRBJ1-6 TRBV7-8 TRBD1 TGTGCCAGCAGCTTAGAGGCAGGGGGCCCCCGGGGTTCACCCCTCCACTTT CASSLEAGGPRGSPLHF
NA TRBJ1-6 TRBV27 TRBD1 TGTGCCAGCAGTACCAGACAGGGTTATAATTCACCCCTCCACTTT CASSTRQGYNSPLHF
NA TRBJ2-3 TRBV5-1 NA TGCGCCAGCCGGGTAGGAATAGCTAGCACAGATACGCAGTATTTT CASRVGIASTDTQYF
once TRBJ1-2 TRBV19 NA TGTGCCAGTAGTATCCCCTACGACAGAAACTATGGCTACACCTTC CASSIPYDRNYGYTF
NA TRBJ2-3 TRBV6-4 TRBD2 TGTGCCAGCAGTAGCGGGGGGGCCACAGATACGCAGTATTTT CASSSGGATDTQYF
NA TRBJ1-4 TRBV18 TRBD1 TGTGCCAGCTCACCGACAGGGTTTGATGAAAAACTGTTTTTT CASSPTGFDEKLFF
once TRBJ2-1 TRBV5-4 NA TGTGCCAGCAGTCCAACTAGCAGCTCCTACAATGAGCAGTTCTTC CASSPTSSSYNEQFF
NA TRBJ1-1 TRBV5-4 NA TGTGCCAGCAGCTTTTCCTCGAACACTGAAGCTTTCTTT CASSFSSNTEAFF
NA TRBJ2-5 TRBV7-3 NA TGTGCCAGCAGCTCGGGCAGGGGAGAGACCCAGTACTTC CASSSGRGETQYF
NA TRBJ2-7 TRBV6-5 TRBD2 TGTGCCAGCAGTTACTCGACTAGCGGACCATACGAGCAGTACTTC CASSYSTSGPYEQYF
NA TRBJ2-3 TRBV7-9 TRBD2 TGTGCCAGCAGTTTCGGACTAGCGGGGGCCAGCACAGATACGCAGTATTTT CASSFGLAGASTDTQYF
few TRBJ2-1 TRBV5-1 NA TGCGCCAGCAGCCCGGAGATCGCCTCCTACAATGAGCAGTTCTTC CASSPEIASYNEQFF
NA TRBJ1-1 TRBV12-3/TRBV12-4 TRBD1 TGTGCCAGCACCCGGGACAGGGGCCCAGCTTTCTTT CASTRDRGPAFF
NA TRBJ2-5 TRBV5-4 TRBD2 TGTGCCAGCAGCCCGGGGGGGGGAGAGACCCAGTACTTC CASSPGGGETQYF